This entry concerns a single T cell receptor beta chain. No antigen is known for it. TCRdb's copy holds only in-frame clones and misses some; the assay was immunoSEQ multiplex PCR. The data show 97,000 or so clones, with approximately 88% seen just once and 2.5% to 3.5% held by the top ten. These data originate in a study of T cell responses to AZD1222 COVID-19 vaccine. Whole-study context: Second-dose timings of about 4 or about 12 weeks were pooled.

Germline assignment: CDR1 SGHAT and CDR2 FQNNGV. The CDR3 length is 15 residues. The V end was cut by 2 bases, the J end by 0 bases, with 10 bases between. Findings of the study overall: Mostly white British, mostly female donors; authors suggested clonal diversity may be underestimated. Only 5 or 6 people who got AZD1222 tested seropositive at baseline.

The TCR comes from an adult in good health. The rearrangement links TRBV11-2 to TRBJ1-1, with a tentative D call TRBD1 (6 bases). The material was peripheral blood, obtained on day 0 of AZD1222 vaccination. CDR3 sequence (DNA): TGTGCCAGCAGCTTACAAGACAGGCTGAACACTGAAGCTTTCTTT. This gives the protein CASSLQDRLNTEAFF.